This note documents a single T cell receptor (beta chain) sequence. Its antigen remains unknown. Clones were read by immunoSEQ multiplex PCR, and TCRdb kept only the in-frame ones, dropping some. The top ten clones hold around 3.5% of a sample with tens of thousands of clones, approximately 85% of them seen once. These data come from a study of OX40 agonist ivuxolimab in advanced cancers. Overall study findings and caveats: Both blood CD4+ and CD8+ T cells showed clonal growth by week 6 at 0.1 to 3.0 mg/kg. Low normalized T-cell clonal expansion also characterized some of the nonresponders.

The sample in question was CD4+ or CD8+ T cells sorted from blood, obtained in a trial of the OX40 agonist ivuxolimab. The TCR was taken from an adult with an advanced solid tumor such as melanoma, head and neck, liver or kidney cancer.

The CDR3 reads CAWSAGQGANEQYF. CDR3 in DNA: TGTGCCTGGAGTGCGGGACAGGGGGCGAACGAGCAGTACTTC. V usage is TRBV30 and J usage is TRBJ2-7; 12 positions agree with TRBD1. The CDR3 has 14 amino acids. The trim removed 1 base at V and 5 bases at J, leaving 3 bases unmatched. CDR1 is GTSNPN, CDR2 SVGIG, per germline (reference sequence).